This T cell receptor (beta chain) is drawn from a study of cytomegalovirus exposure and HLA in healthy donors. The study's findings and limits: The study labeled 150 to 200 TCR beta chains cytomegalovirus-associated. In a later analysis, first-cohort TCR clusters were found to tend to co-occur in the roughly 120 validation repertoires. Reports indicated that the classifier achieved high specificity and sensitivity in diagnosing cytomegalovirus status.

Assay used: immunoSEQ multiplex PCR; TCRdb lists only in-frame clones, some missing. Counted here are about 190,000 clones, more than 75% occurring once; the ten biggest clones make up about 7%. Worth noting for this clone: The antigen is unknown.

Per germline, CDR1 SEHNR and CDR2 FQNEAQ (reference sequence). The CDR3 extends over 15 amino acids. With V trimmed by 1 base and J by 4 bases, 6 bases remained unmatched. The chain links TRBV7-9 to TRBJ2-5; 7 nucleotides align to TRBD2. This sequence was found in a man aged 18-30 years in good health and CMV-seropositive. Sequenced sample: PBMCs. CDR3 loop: CASSLGHGLGETQYF. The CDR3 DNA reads TGTGCCAGCAGCTTAGGTCACGGACTAGGAGAGACCCAGTACTTC.